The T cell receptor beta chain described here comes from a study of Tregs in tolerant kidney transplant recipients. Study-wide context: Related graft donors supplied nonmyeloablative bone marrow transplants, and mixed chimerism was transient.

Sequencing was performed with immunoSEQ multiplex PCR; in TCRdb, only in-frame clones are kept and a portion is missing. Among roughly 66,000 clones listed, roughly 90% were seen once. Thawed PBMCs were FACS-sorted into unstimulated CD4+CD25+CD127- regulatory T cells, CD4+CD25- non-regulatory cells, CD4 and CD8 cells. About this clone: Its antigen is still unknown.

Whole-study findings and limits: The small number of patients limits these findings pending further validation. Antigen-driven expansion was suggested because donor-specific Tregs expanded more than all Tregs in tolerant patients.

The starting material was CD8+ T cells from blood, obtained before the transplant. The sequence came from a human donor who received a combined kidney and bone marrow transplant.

CDR3 amino acids: CASRFGRLPGLFYGYTF. The CDR3, as DNA: TGTGCAAGTCGCTTCGGTAGATTACCGGGACTCTTCTATGGCTACACCTTC. The chain employs TRBV12-2 and TRBJ1-2. TRBV12-2 is a listed pseudogene. The CDR3 consists of 17 residues.